This T cell receptor beta chain came from a study of blood T cell repertoires in COVID-19 (TCRdb year 2020). Study-wide context: Samples from collaborators originated in the United States, Italy and Spain and spanned both the acute and convalescent phases of COVID-19. The samples were drawn from two sources: the first 160 participants of the ongoing ImmuneRACE study, and 1,200 or so subjects contributed by 6 global collaborators. The prospective study material was composed of cDNA or gDNA derived from T cells, B-cell-depleted T cells, or PBMCs. Deeply sampled blood TCRbeta repertoires from subjects exposed to, actively infected with, or recovered from COVID-19 were included in the dataset. The repertoires were made available in a free public database intended to serve as a resource for research on the immune response to SARS-CoV-2. HLA class I and class II types, where available, came from metadata supplied by the sample provider rather than from assay-based typing. A de-identified subject ID, COVID-19 status, age in years and sex were almost always included in the sample metadata. Results the study describes overall, beyond this receptor: The amount of clinical and demographic metadata varied by source and participant and was provided uncurated.

Points on this clone: The target of this receptor is not known. No base quality information exists; no much larger clone differs at one position.

V is trimmed back by 3 bases and J by 6 bases, and the junction contains 3 bases that no gene match accounts for. For CDR1 and CDR2, the germline V gene lists KGHSH and LQKENI. The CDR3 runs 15 amino acids, cysteine and phenylalanine included. Left in the record is the CDR3 DNA by itself, 45 bases read in frame from the first base. Whole blood was collected in K2EDTA tubes by collaborating institutions according to the institutions' own protocols. For TCRbeta analysis, collaborators shipped samples in one of three forms: frozen whole blood, isolated PBMCs, or DNA extracted from either of those sample types. TCRbeta CDR3 regions were amplified from genomic DNA using the immunoSEQ Assay, a bias-controlled multiplex PCR. Concerning the study's data processing: The number of nucleated cells in each sample was estimated from the amplification of reference gene primers within the assay. To quantify the absolute abundance of each unique TCRbeta CDR3 rearrangement, sequence reads were collapsed and filtered. For each sample, productive Simpson clonality was calculated by taking the square root of Simpson's diversity index across productive rearrangements. This immuneACCESS table, as held by TCRdb, lists in-frame sequences with V and J called but not all clones. Of the missing ones, under half trace to an unresolved V gene in checked studies; the others have no known cause. V and J calls and clone size are given by that table; D and trimming were obtained from the DNA. Across this sample there are around 32,000 clones, with roughly 88% seen only once. The ten largest clones capture about 1% of the sample.

This receptor chain uses TRBV18 and TRBJ2-1, with 12 junctional bases fitting TRBD2. This TCR came from a man between 65 and 85 years old with active or convalescent COVID-19. Sample: peripheral blood. At the DNA level, the sequence is TGTGCCAGCTCACCGGGACTAGCGGGTTCCAATGAGCAGTTCTTC. It encodes CASSPGLAGSNEQFF.